This TCR beta chain appears in the sequencing data of a study of identical twins. Study observations and caveats: Out-of-frame alpha sequences shared between twins exhibited an excess of low generation probability. Reduced insertions were recorded for abundant cord blood beta clonotypes, with no such pattern in memory repertoires.

A note on this clonotype: Its antigen is unidentified.

Germline V gives CDR1 SGHRS, CDR2 YFSETQ. CDR3 length: 15 residues. Trimming stripped 1 base from V and 7 bases from J, with 12 bases between. TCRdb re-called the 5' RACE reads through MiXCR, storing one row per CDR3 protein. The sample holds more than 600,000 distinct CDR3 sequences, 15% to 20% seen once. In addition, the sample was reused for a study of T cells expressing NK-cell markers. In that study: Serological testing identified seven of the eight sequenced donors as HCMV-seropositive and one as seronegative. The authors applied an anti-gamma-delta TCR antibody in several experiments, and it restricted sorting to alpha-beta TCR T cells.

The clonotype was recovered from a woman aged 18-29 years in good health. Sequencing was performed on PBMCs. The chain employs TRBV5-1 and TRBJ1-6, with unresolved D. CDR3 coding DNA: TGCGCCAGCAGCTTGAATGCGGGGAAAAATTCACCCCTCCACTTT. Protein sequence: CASSLNAGKNSPLHF.